A single sample is the source of the 9 T cell receptor beta chains below, sequenced in a study of post-analysis software for immune sequencing data (dated by TCRdb to 2013 to 2016). Overall study results and their limits: Significantly higher frequencies in patients than in controls were found for roughly 5 TRBV segments, including TRBV5-6, TRBV5-1 and TRBV20-1.

Antigens for these TCRs are unknown. Libraries were prepared through PCR. The sequencing machine was an Illumina HiSeq 2500. Unique molecular identifiers were incorporated into TCR beta cDNA libraries to reduce PCR and sequencing biases. TCRdb trimmed the raw reads at Q25, called clones with MiXCR and kept productive beta chains. Entries are consolidated by CDR3 protein sequence, retaining the most common genes and DNA. For this sample there are hundreds of thousands of distinct CDR3 sequences; roughly 30% appear just once. The top ten constitute more than 0.55% of the sample. Source material: blood. Receptor source: a girl under 18 with multiple sclerosis.

V gene TRBV7-2 combines with J gene TRBJ2-7; 7 nucleotides agree with TRBD1. Germline CDR1 and CDR2: SGHTA and FQGNSA. Trimming at V came to 0 bases and at J to 2 bases, leaving 10 bases not matched to a gene. The CDR3 has 17 amino acids. The CDR3 reads CASSLAVGRGTPYEQYF. CDR3 nucleotides: TGTGCCAGCAGCTTAGCGGTCGGCAGGGGGACACCCTACGAGCAGTACTTC.

CDR3 in amino acids: CASSLSGTSIDEQFF. DNA for the CDR3: TGCGCCAGCAGCTTATCCGGGACTAGCATAGATGAGCAGTTCTTC. This chain uses TRBV5-1 with TRBJ2-1; 9 bases fit TRBD2. CDR1 is SGHRS, CDR2 YFSETQ, per germline. V gave up 2 bases and J gave up 8 bases; unmatched junction bases: 8. This CDR3 has 15 amino acids.

A few counts support this clonotype. The genes are TRBV29-1 and TRBJ2-1; 11 bases are a match to TRBD2. With 6 bases clipped from V and 8 bases from J, the junction kept 9 bases outside the gene matches. Germline V CDR1 and CDR2: SQVTM, ANQGSEA. The CDR3 has 14 amino acids. The CDR3 protein is CSVLSGGAADEQFF. The CDR3, as DNA: TGCAGCGTCCTTAGCGGGGGGGCCGCCGATGAGCAGTTCTTC.

The chain has TRBV12-3 or TRBV12-4 and TRBJ2-1; tentative D call: TRBD1 (6 bases). This CDR3 comprises 14 residues. V was trimmed by 6 bases and J by 9 bases, leaving 18 bases between them. CDR3 in DNA: TGTGCCAGCAGGCTCCGGGACAACTGGGTTGAGCAGTTCTTC. It encodes CASRLRDNWVEQFF.

This clonotype was counted only a few times. V usage is TRBV5-1 and J usage is TRBJ2-5, with D uncertain. CDR3 length equals 14 residues. V shed 1 base and J shed 1 base, with 8 bases lying between them. Germline lookup yields CDR1 SGHRS and CDR2 YFSETQ. CDR3 coding DNA: TGCGCCAGCAGCTTGTTTCCGGGCCAAGAGACCCAGTACTTC. Protein sequence: CASSLFPGQETQYF.

This clonotype came up many times. The chain uses TRBV24-1 and TRBJ2-7; no clear D gene. CDR1 and CDR2 (germline): KGHDR, SFDVKD. Trimming took 5 bases from V and 8 from J, leaving 15 bases between them. This CDR3 is built from 13 residues. Here the CDR3 DNA reads TGTGCCACCAGTGCTAGGACGCCGGTCAAGCAGTACTTC. It translates to CATSARTPVKQYF.

This clonotype was picked up many times. The chain combines TRBV7-2 with TRBJ2-3; D may be TRBD1 (5 bases). The CDR3 runs to 16 residues. Trimming stripped 4 bases from V and 2 bases from J, with 16 bases between. CDR1 and CDR2 from the germline V gene are SGHTA and FQGNSA. CDR3 DNA: TGTGCCAGCAGCTCCGCGTGGGGCGCCGACACAGATACGCAGTATTTT. Protein: CASSSAWGADTDTQYF.

This clonotype was seen only a few times. V and J are TRBV11-2 and TRBJ1-6; D gene unclear. The V end lost 5 bases, the J end lost 6 bases, and 14 bases lay between the germline ends. This CDR3 spans 15 amino acids. Germline loops: CDR1 SGHAT, CDR2 FQNNGV. CDR3 bases: TGTGCCAGCAGCCGGCGGACCTACGTTAATTCACCCCTCCACTTT. This encodes CASSRRTYVNSPLHF.

This clonotype showed up just a few times. The rearrangement joins TRBV5-1 to TRBJ2-7, with TRBD2 identical over 10 bases. CDR1 and CDR2 from the germline V gene are SGHRS and YFSETQ. CDR3 size: 15 residues. The J segment lost 3 bases and the V segment lost 4 bases, leaving 7 bases of the junction unmatched. The CDR3 sequence: CASSPNGLAVYEQYF. CDR3 in DNA: TGCGCCAGCAGCCCAAACGGACTAGCGGTCTACGAGCAGTACTTC.